This T cell receptor (beta chain) derives from a study of OX40 agonist ivuxolimab in advanced cancers. Broadly, across the study: Ivuxolimab, which targeted the costimulatory receptor OX40 (CD134), was an agonistic, fully human IgG2 monoclonal antibody. Partial responses occurred in three dose-escalation patients, of whom one had hepatocellular carcinoma and two had cutaneous melanoma. Of the roughly 51 patients in dose escalation, 19 had hepatocellular carcinoma, around 15 had melanoma, 9 had renal cell carcinoma and 9 had head and neck cancer. Peripheral TCRbeta sequencing aimed to test whether ivuxolimab altered TCR sequence diversity and caused clonal T-cell expansion. The paper covers the monotherapy dose-escalation part of the phase I ivuxolimab trial, which included N ≈ 57 patients. The dose-escalation cohort was almost 85% male with a mean age of 60 years, ranging from roughly 23 to 90. Intravenous ivuxolimab was administered to patients every 2 weeks at six dose levels: 0.01, 0.1, 0.3, 1.5, 3 and 10 mg/kg. Patients were allowed to have had prior anti-PD-1, anti-PD-L1 or anti-CTLA-4 therapy, and approximately 39% of the dose-escalation patients had been treated with checkpoint inhibitors. Findings and caveats that apply to the study as a whole: After ivuxolimab, expanded clones were on average more numerous among CD8+ T cells than among CD4+ T cells. The antigen specificity of the peripheral T cells that underwent clonal expansion was not determined. At doses of 0.1 to 3.0 mg/kg, clonal expansion of both CD4+ and CD8+ T cells in blood was seen between baseline and week 6. Low levels of normalized T-cell clonal expansion were also seen in some patients who did not respond. In partial responders in the 0.1-3.0 mg/kg groups, normalized peripheral clonal expansion was found to be among the lowest, especially among CD8+ T cells.

Concerning this clone itself: The antigen it binds to is not known. No per-base quality is available; no much larger clone lies one base away.

Genomic DNA was isolated from the sorted cells so that the TCRbeta CDR3 region could be sequenced. TCRbeta CDR3 regions were sequenced using the immunoSEQ Assay. Imported from immuneACCESS, the table was reduced by TCRdb to in-frame sequences with V and J called. These copies leave out some clones; in studies compared against another copy, an unresolved V gene accounts for under half, and the cause of the remainder is not known. This sample gives tens of thousands of clones in total; 65% to 90% of them show up just once. Of the sample, roughly 2.1% falls within the top ten clones. The trial excluded patients who had a history of autoimmune disease or who were on systemic immunosuppression. In every dose cohort, peripheral blood was drawn for TCR sequencing at baseline, cycle 4 day 1, and cycle 7 day 1. The samples were taken from a phase I, first-in-human, multicenter, open-label dose-escalation trial of ivuxolimab. Adults with locally advanced or metastatic melanoma, renal cell, hepatocellular, or head and neck squamous cell carcinoma were enrolled in the trial. Before TCR sequencing, CD4+ T cells and CD8+ T cells were sorted from peripheral blood as separate populations.

Taken from cysteine to phenylalanine, the CDR3 has 12 residues. Only the CDR3 portion is preserved as DNA: 36 bases, with reading frame beginning at the first base. The germline V gene (reference sequence) supplies CDR1 SEHNR and CDR2 FQNEAQ. The rearrangement joined TRBV7-9 to TRBJ2-5; the D gene assignment is perhaps TRBD1 or TRBD2, with each matching 5 bases. Gene TRBJ2-7 matches the end of the DNA better, so the J call may be wrong. The source is an adult with an advanced solid tumor such as melanoma, head and neck, liver or kidney cancer. The source material was CD4+ or CD8+ T cells sorted from blood, sampled in a trial of the OX40 agonist ivuxolimab. This receptor has the CDR3 CASSPGTGEQYF. The base sequence is TGTGCCAGCAGCCCAGGGACGGGCGAGCAGTACTTC.